These T cell receptor beta chains were read from a single sample in a study of neoadjuvant anti-PD-1 for oral cavity cancer. Clones were read by immunoSEQ multiplex PCR, and TCRdb kept only the in-frame ones, dropping some. Among more than 9,500 clones listed, less than 80% were seen once. The sequencing here drew on PBMCs, taken after nivolumab (anti-PD-1) treatment. Receptors were obtained from a person between 35 and 79 years old with oral cavity squamous cell carcinoma. CDR3s include the opening cysteine and the closing phenylalanine or tryptophan. D genes are given only for firm matches. The size entry is marked missing in some rows and otherwise reads once, few, many or a size class.

V gene	clone size	D gene	J gene	CDR3 protein	CDR3 DNA
TRBV5-1	-	-	TRBJ1-2	CASSLQPGRDYGYTF	TGCGCCAGCAGCTTGCAACCAGGACGCGATTATGGCTACACCTTC
TRBV4-1	-	-	TRBJ1-1	CASSQVPRRNTEAFF	TGCGCCAGCAGCCAAGTACCGAGGAGGAACACTGAAGCTTTCTTT
TRBV11-1	-	-	TRBJ2-5	CASSLILGEETQYF	TGTGCCAGCAGCTTAATTTTGGGCGAAGAGACCCAGTACTTC
TRBV7-9	-	-	TRBJ1-1	CASSKDQPRTEAFF	TGTGCCAGCAGCAAGGACCAACCGAGGACTGAAGCTTTCTTT
TRBV7-3	-	-	TRBJ2-2	CASSATSSSTGELFF	TGTGCCAGCAGCGCCACTAGCAGTAGCACCGGGGAGCTGTTTTTT
TRBV9	-	-	TRBJ2-1	CASSVGLGFWDTSSYNEQFF	TGTGCCAGCAGCGTAGGCCTTGGATTTTGGGACACGAGCTCCTACAATGAGCAGTTCTTC
TRBV13	-	-	TRBJ2-1	CASSLSGDARNEQFF	TGTGCCAGCAGCCTCTCAGGGGACGCCAGGAATGAGCAGTTCTTC
TRBV10-2	-	-	TRBJ2-2	CASSDGFVYTGELFF	TGCGCCAGCAGTGACGGCTTTGTCTACACCGGGGAGCTGTTTTTT
TRBV19	-	-	TRBJ2-2	CASSETSAGTNTGELFF	TGTGCCAGTAGTGAGACTTCGGCGGGAACTAACACCGGGGAGCTGTTTTTT
TRBV5-1	-	-	TRBJ1-2	CASTTSGVSYGYTF	TGCGCCAGCACAACATCAGGGGTCAGCTATGGCTACACCTTC
TRBV27	few	-	TRBJ1-1	CASTSPHTNTEAFF	TGTGCCAGCACCTCACCTCACACGAACACTGAAGCTTTCTTT
TRBV10-1	-	TRBD2	TRBJ2-7	CASSELASGGHEQYF	TGCGCCAGCAGTGAGTTGGCTAGCGGGGGCCACGAGCAGTACTTC
TRBV7-9	once	TRBD2	TRBJ2-3	CASSLGVSGATDTQYF	TGTGCCAGCAGCTTAGGAGTGAGCGGGGCTACAGATACGCAGTATTTT
TRBV7-9	-	-	TRBJ2-7	CASSFGPQGGEQYF	TGTGCCAGCAGCTTTGGTCCCCAGGGCGGCGAGCAGTACTTC
TRBV6-4	few	-	TRBJ1-6	CASSMTVEDSPLHF	TGTGCCAGCAGTATGACAGTGGAAGATTCACCCCTCCACTTT
TRBV5-1	-	TRBD1	TRBJ2-4	CASSLAGATGWVLDIQYF	TGCGCCAGCAGCTTGGCCGGGGCGACAGGGTGGGTTTTGGACATTCAGTACTTC
TRBV10-3	-	-	TRBJ2-7	CAISEASSNRASEQYF	TGTGCCATCAGTGAGGCGTCCTCGAACCGGGCCTCCGAGCAGTACTTC
TRBV10-3	few	TRBD1	TRBJ1-1	CAISSGTGASLNTEAFF	TGTGCCATCAGCTCCGGGACAGGGGCCTCCTTGAACACTGAAGCTTTCTTT
TRBV5-1	-	TRBD2	TRBJ2-2	CASSWTSTEDTGELFF	TGCGCCAGCAGCTGGACTAGCACGGAGGACACCGGGGAGCTGTTTTTT
TRBV30	-	-	TRBJ1-2	CAWRDRANYGYTF	TGTGCCTGGAGGGACAGAGCTAACTATGGCTACACCTTC
TRBV7-9	-	-	TRBJ1-1	CASSFGRDTEAFF	TGTGCCAGCAGCTTCGGGAGGGACACTGAAGCTTTCTTT
TRBV9	-	TRBD1	TRBJ1-4	CASSVAGQGKEKLFF	TGTGCCAGCAGCGTAGCTGGACAGGGGAAGGAAAAACTGTTTTTT
TRBV11-2	-	TRBD1	TRBJ1-1	CASSSPRQGFTEAFF	TGTGCCAGCAGCTCCCCAAGACAGGGGTTCACTGAAGCTTTCTTT
TRBV30	-	TRBD2	TRBJ2-4	CAWSVWGGKGIQYF	TGTGCCTGGAGTGTATGGGGGGGTAAAGGAATTCAGTACTTC
TRBV19	-	-	TRBJ1-2	CASNTREGLYGYTF	TGTGCCAGTAATACCAGGGAGGGTCTATATGGCTACACCTTC
TRBV18	-	-	TRBJ1-1	CASSPPTVITEAFF	TGTGCCAGCTCACCACCGACAGTAATCACTGAAGCTTTCTTT
TRBV27	-	TRBD1	TRBJ1-1	CASSPLQGRAFF	TGTGCCAGCAGTCCCCTACAGGGGAGGGCTTTCTTT
TRBV5-6	-	TRBD1	TRBJ1-2	CASSWETGSYGYTF	TGTGCCAGCAGCTGGGAGACAGGGTCGTATGGCTACACCTTC
TRBV5-1	-	-	TRBJ2-2	CASSLDRMLRTGELFF	TGCGCCAGCAGCTTGGACAGGATGCTTAGGACCGGGGAGCTGTTTTTT
TRBV10-1	-	TRBD2	TRBJ2-3	CASSDIAGITDTQYF	TGCGCCAGCAGTGATATAGCGGGGATCACAGATACGCAGTATTTT
TRBV30	once	TRBD2	TRBJ2-3	CAWTDRAGSADTQYF	TGTGCCTGGACTGATCGAGCGGGGTCTGCAGATACGCAGTATTTT
TRBV10-2	-	-	TRBJ2-7	CASSEGFSVNYEQYF	TGCGCCAGCAGTGAAGGGTTTTCCGTAAACTACGAGCAGTACTTC
TRBV9	-	-	TRBJ2-1	CASSVDRGLNNEQFF	TGTGCCAGCAGCGTAGACCGGGGGCTGAACAATGAGCAGTTCTTC
TRBV13	few	TRBD1	TRBJ2-1	CASSWGQPLYNEQFF	TGTGCCAGCAGCTGGGGACAGCCCCTCTACAATGAGCAGTTCTTC
TRBV6-1	-	-	TRBJ1-2	CASSEGPRGYGYTF	TGTGCCAGCAGTGAAGGGCCCCGAGGCTATGGCTACACCTTC
TRBV6-5	few	-	TRBJ1-2	CASSYSGGGYGYTF	TGTGCCAGCAGTTACTCAGGGGGGGGCTATGGCTACACCTTC
TRBV27	-	-	TRBJ2-2	CASAHGGGVTGELFF	TGTGCCAGCGCCCACGGCGGAGGGGTCACCGGGGAGCTGTTTTTT
TRBV15	-	-	TRBJ1-6	CATSRDWFSPLHF	TGTGCCACCAGCAGAGACTGGTTTTCACCCCTCCACTTT
TRBV29-1	-	TRBD2	TRBJ2-7	CSVGSGGPSRSYEQYF	TGCAGCGTTGGGTCGGGAGGGCCCTCCCGGTCCTACGAGCAGTACTTC
TRBV11-2	-	TRBD1	TRBJ2-7	CASSPGTGTYEQYF	TGTGCCAGCAGCCCCGGGACAGGGACCTACGAGCAGTACTTC
TRBV10-2	-	-	TRBJ1-5	CASSDSLYSNQPQHF	TGCGCCAGCAGTGACAGCCTGTATAGCAATCAGCCCCAGCATTTT
TRBV27	-	TRBD1	TRBJ1-2	CASSSPGGVYGYTF	TGTGCCAGCAGTTCACCAGGGGGTGTCTATGGCTACACCTTC
TRBV11-2	-	TRBD1	TRBJ2-7	CASSLTRDRGYEQYF	TGTGCCAGCAGCCTGACCCGGGACAGGGGCTACGAGCAGTACTTC
TRBV2	-	-	TRBJ1-1	CASGVRQENTEAFF	TGTGCCAGCGGGGTCCGACAGGAGAACACTGAAGCTTTCTTT